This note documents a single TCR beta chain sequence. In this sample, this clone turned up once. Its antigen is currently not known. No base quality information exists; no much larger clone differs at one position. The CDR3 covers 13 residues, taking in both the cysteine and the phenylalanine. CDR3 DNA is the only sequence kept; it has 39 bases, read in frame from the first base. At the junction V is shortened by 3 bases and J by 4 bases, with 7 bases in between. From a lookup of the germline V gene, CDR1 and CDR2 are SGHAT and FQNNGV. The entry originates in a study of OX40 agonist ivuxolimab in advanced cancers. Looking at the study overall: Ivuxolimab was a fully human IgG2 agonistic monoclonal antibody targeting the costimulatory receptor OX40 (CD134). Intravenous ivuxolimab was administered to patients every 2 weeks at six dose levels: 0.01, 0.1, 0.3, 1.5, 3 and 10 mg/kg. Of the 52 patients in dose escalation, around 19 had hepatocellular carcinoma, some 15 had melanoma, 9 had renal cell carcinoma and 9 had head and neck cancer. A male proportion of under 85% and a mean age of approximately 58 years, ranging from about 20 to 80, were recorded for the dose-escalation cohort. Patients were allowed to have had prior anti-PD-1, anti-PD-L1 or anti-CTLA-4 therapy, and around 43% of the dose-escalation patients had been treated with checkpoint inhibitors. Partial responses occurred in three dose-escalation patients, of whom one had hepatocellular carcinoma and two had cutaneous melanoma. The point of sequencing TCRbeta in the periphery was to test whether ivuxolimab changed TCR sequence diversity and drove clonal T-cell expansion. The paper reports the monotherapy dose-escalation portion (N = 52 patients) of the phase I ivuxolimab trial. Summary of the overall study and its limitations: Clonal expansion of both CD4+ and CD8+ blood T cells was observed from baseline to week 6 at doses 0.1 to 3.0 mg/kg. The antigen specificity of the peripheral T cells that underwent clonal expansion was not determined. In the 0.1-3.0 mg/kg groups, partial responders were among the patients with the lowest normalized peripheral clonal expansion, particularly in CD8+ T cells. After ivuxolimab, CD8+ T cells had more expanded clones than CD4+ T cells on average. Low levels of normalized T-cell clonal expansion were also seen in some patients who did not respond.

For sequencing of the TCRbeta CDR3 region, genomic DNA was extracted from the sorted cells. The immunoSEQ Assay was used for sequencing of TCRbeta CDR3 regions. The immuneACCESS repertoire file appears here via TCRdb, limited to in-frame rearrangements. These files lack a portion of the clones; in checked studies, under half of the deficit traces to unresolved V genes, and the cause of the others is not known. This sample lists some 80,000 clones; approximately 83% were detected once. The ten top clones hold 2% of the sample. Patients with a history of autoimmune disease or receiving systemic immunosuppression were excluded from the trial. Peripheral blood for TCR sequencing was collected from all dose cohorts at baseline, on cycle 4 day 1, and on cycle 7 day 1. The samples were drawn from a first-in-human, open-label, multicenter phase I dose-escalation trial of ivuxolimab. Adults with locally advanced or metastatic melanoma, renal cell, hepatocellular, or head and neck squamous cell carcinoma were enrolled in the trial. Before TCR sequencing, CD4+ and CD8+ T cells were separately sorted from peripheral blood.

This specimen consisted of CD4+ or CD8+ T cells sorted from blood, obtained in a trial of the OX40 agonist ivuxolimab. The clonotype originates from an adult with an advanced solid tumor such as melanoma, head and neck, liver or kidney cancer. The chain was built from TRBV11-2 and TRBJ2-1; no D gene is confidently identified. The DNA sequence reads TGTGCCAGCAGCTTTGGGAATTACAATGAGCAGTTCTTC. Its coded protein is CASSFGNYNEQFF.